This T cell receptor (beta chain) was obtained from a study of identifying expanded T cells in peripheral blood. Study-wide points: Variance in clone template counts between approximately 2-week samples significantly increased with total template count across all healthy donors. Differentially abundant clones: around 1.2 between replicates, about 15 at roughly 13 days, around 20 at four.

For this clone: Its antigen remains unidentified.

The CDR3 is made up of 15 amino acids. Trimming stripped 0 bases from V and 3 bases from J, with 12 bases between. CDR1 is MNHEY, CDR2 SVGAGI, per germline. During the collection period, no donor immune events like infections were recorded. Only in-frame clones appear in the TCRdb table, and some are missing; sequencing was by immunoSEQ multiplex PCR. The repertoire holds fewer than 110,000 clones, with 70% to 90% as singletons. The clonotype was recovered from a person aged 18 to 69 in good health. The rearrangement uses TRBV6-5 and TRBJ2-7; weak D call: TRBD2 (7 bases). Input material: blood. This CDR3 is CASSYSRGQVYEQYF. The CDR3 DNA sequence: TGTGCCAGCAGTTACTCGCGGGGGCAGGTCTACGAGCAGTACTTC.